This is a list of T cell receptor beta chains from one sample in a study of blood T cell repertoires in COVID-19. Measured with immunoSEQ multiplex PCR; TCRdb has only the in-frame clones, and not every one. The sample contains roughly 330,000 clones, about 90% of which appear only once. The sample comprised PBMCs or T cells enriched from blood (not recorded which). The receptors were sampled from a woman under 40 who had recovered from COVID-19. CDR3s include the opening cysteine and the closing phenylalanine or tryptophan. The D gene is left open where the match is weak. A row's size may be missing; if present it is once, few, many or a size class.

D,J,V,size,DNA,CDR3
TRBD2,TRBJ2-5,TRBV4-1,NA,TGCGCCAGCAGCCAATTCCCCGGGACTAGCTCTCAGGAGACCCAGTACTTC,CASSQFPGTSSQETQYF
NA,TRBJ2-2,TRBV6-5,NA,TGTGCCAGCAGTTATCGGCGGGGCACCGGGGAGCTGTTTTTT,CASSYRRGTGELFF
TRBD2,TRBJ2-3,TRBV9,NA,TGTGCCAGCAGCGCCCTAGCGGGGGGCGGGATTACAAATACGCAGTATTTT,CASSALAGGGITNTQYF
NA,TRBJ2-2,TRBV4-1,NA,TGCGCCAGCAGCCAAGCCGGCAGGGGTGGATCCGGGGAGCTGTTTTTT,CASSQAGRGGSGELFF
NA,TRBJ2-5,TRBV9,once,TGTGCCAGCAGCGTAGGCGGTCAAGAGACCCAGTACTTC,CASSVGGQETQYF
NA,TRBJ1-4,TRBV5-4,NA,TGTGCCAGCAGCTTAAGGCCCCGGAATGAGGAACTGTTTTTT,CASSLRPRNEELFF
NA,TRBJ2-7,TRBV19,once,TGTGCCAGTATGGGAAGCGGTGGAAGGCAGTACTTC,CASMGSGGRQYF
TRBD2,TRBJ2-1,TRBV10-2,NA,TGCGCCAGCAGTGTAGCGGGGTCTTACAATGAGCAGTTCTTC,CASSVAGSYNEQFF
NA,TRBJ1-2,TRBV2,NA,TGTGCCGCTAGACAGGACAGTCACCGCGGCGGCTACACCTTC,CAARQDSHRGGYTF
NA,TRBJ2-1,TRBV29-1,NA,TGCAGCGGTTGCGTGGGCCTAAACAATGAGCAGTTCTTC,CSGCVGLNNEQFF
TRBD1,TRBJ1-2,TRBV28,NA,TGTGCCAGCAGTCCGTCGGGGACAGGGGTACTCTCGCGCTATGGCTACACCTTC,CASSPSGTGVLSRYGYTF
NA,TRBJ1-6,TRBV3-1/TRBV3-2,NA,TGTGCCAGCAGCCAAGCGGCAGGGTATAATTCACCCCTCCACTTT,CASSQAAGYNSPLHF
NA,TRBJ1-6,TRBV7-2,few,TGTGCCAGCAGCTTCGTAGAATTTAATTCACCCCTCCACTTT,CASSFVEFNSPLHF
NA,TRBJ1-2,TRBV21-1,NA,TGTGCCAGCAGCAAATTCCCGACAGGGTTCCCCCCAGGCTACACCTTC,CASSKFPTGFPPGYTF
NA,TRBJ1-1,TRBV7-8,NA,TGTGCCAGCATAACCACAGGGTCCGCTGAAGCTTTCTTT,CASITTGSAEAFF
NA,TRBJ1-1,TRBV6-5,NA,TGTGCCAGCGGCCGGCAGGGCGGCATGAACACTGAAGCTTTCTTT,CASGRQGGMNTEAFF
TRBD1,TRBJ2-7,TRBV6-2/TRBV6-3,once,TGTGCCAGCAGTTATGGGACAGGGGGAAGGCACGAGCAGTACTTC,CASSYGTGGRHEQYF
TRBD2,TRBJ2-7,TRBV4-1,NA,TGCGCCAGCAGCCTTGACGGGACTAGTGCCTACGCGATTCGGGGCGAGCAGTACTTC,CASSLDGTSAYAIRGEQYF
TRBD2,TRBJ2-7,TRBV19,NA,TGTGCCAGTAGTACCGATACACTAGCGGGAATCTCCTACGAGCAGTACTTC,CASSTDTLAGISYEQYF
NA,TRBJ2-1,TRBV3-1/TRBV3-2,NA,TGTGCCAGCAGTCTCGAGACTGTCAATGAGCAGTTCTTC,CASSLETVNEQFF
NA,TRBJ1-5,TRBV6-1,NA,TGTGCCAGCAGTGAAGTTCCCCTAGAAGCTGCCCTCCTAAGCAATCAGCCCCAGCATTTT,CASSEVPLEAALLSNQPQHF
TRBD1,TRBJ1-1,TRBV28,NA,TGTGCCAGCAGTTTAAGGGGGCGGAGAACTGAAGCTTTCTTT,CASSLRGRRTEAFF
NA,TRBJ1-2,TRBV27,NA,TGTGCCAGCAGTTTAAGAAACCCGAGGGGGTGGCGGACGAACTATGGCTACACCTTC,CASSLRNPRGWRTNYGYTF